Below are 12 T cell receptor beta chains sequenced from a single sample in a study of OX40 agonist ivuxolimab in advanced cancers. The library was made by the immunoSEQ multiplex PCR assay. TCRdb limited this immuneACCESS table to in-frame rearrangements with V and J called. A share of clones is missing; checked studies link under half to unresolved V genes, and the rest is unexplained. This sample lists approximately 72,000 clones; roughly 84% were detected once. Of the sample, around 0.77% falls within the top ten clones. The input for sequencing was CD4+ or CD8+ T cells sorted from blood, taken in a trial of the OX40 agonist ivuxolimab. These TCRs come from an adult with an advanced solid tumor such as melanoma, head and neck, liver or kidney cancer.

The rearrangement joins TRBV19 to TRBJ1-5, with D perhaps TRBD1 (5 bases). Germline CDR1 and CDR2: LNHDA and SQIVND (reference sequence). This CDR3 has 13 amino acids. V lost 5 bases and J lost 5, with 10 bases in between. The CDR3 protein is CASSYDRDQPQHF. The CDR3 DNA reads TGTGCCAGTAGTTATGACAGAGATCAGCCCCAGCATTTT.

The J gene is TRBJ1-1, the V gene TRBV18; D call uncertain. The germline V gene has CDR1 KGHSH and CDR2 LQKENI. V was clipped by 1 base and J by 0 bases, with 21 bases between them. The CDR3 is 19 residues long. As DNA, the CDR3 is TGTGCCAGCTCACCACTTGGGAGGATGAGGGTCCGAATGAACACTGAAGCTTTCTTT. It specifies CASSPLGRMRVRMNTEAFF.

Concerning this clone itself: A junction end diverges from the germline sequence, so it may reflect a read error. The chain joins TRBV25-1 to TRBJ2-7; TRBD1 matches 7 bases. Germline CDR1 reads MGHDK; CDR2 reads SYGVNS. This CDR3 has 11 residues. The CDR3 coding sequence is TGTGCCAGCAGTGGGTTACAGGGGCGCCTCTTC. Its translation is CASSGLQGRLF.

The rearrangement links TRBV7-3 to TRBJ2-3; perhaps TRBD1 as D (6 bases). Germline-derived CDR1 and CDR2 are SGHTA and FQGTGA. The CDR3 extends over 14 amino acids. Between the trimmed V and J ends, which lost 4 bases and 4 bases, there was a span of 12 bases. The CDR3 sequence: CASSSTGTADTQYF. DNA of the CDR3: TGTGCCAGCAGCTCGACAGGTACGGCAGATACGCAGTATTTT.

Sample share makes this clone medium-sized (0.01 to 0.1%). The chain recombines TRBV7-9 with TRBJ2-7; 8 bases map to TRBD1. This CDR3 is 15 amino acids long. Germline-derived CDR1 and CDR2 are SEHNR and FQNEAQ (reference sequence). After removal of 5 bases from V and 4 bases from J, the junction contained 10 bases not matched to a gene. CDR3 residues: CASSSYQGAQYEQYF. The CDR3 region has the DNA TGTGCCAGCAGCAGCTATCAGGGGGCTCAATACGAGCAGTACTTC.

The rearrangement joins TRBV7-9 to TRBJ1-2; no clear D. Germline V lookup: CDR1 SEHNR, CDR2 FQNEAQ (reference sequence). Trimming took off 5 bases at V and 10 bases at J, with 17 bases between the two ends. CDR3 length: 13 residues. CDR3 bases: TGTGCCAGCAGCCCGGGATCAGACCGCACCTACACCTTC. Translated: CASSPGSDRTYTF.

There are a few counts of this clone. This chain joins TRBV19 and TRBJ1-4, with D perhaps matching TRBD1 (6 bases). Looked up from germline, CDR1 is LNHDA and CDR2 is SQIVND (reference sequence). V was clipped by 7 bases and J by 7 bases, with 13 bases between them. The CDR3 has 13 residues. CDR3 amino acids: CASKQGGGEKLFF. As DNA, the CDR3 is TGTGCCAGTAAACAGGGAGGAGGTGAAAAACTGTTTTTT. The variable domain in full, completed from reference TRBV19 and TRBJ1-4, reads DGGITQSPKYLFRKEGQNVTLSCEQNLNHDAMYWYRQDPGQGLRLIYYSQIVNDFQKGDIAEGYSVSREKKESFPLTVTSAQKNPTAFYLCASKQGGGEKLFFGSGTQLSVL.

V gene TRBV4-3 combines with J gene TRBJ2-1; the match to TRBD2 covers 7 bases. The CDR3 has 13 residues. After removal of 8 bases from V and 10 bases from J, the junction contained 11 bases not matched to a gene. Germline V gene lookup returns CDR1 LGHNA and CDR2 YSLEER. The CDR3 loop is CASSTLVAGEQFF. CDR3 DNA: TGCGCCAGCTCGACGCTAGTAGCGGGCGAGCAGTTCTTC.

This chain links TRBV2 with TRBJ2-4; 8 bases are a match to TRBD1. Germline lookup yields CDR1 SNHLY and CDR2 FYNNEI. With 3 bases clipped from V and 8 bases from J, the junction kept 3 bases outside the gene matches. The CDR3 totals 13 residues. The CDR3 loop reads CASSDDRGDIQYF. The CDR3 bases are TGTGCCAGCAGTGACGACAGGGGAGACATTCAGTACTTC.

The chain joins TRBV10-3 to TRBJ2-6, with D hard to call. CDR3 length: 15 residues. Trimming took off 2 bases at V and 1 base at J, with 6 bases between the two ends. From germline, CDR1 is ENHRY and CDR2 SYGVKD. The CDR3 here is CAISERLSGANVLTF. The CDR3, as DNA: TGTGCCATCAGTGAGCGCCTTTCTGGGGCCAACGTCCTGACTTTC.

The CDR3 region has the DNA TGTGCCACCAGCAGAGCCCTAGCGGTGCCCTACGAGCAGTACTTC. Amino acid sequence: CATSRALAVPYEQYF. The rearrangement uses TRBV15 and TRBJ2-7; TRBD2 matches at 7 bases. Losses at the gene ends were 1 base for V and 2 bases for J; bases not matched to a gene: 5. The CDR3 spans 15 residues. In germline, CDR1 is LNHNV, CDR2 YYDKDF (reference sequence).

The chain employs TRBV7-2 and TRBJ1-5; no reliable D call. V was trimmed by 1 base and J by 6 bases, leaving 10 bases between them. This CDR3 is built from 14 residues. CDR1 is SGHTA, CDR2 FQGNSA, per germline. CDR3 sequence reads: CASSLEGGGQPQHF. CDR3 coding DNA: TGTGCCAGCAGCTTAGAAGGCGGTGGTCAGCCCCAGCATTTT.